The present T cell receptor (beta chain) was sequenced within a study of T cell repertoires in cytomegalovirus infection. Study-wide context: CMV epitopes that were recently identified and HLA-C-restricted were used alongside well-studied HLA-B-restricted ones.

Concerning this clonotype itself: Its antigen is as yet unknown.

Study-level points and caveats: Clonotype analysis showed dominance of the ex vivo response by HLA-C-restricted CMV-specific TCR beta clonotypes.

Germline V gene sequence: CDR1 MNHEY, CDR2 SVGAGI. The CDR3 sequence is 17 residues long. The V and J ends lost 2 bases and 2 bases respectively, with 18 bases between them. MiXCR, run by TCRdb on the reads, gives a single entry per CDR3 protein. Of some 940,000 distinct CDR3 sequences in the sample, approximately 31% are singletons; the top ten hold around 15%. The TCR was taken from a human donor in good health (CMV status not recorded). Some clones in this sample may be carry-over from other donors' samples. The chain has TRBV6-5 and TRBJ1-2; TRBD1 is a possible D gene (5 bases). The material was cultured CD8+ T cells from PBMCs, obtained from culture after CMV antigen stimulation. The CDR3 DNA reads TGTGCCAGCAGTTACGCCGGCTTTCCCAGGGCGAACTATGGCTACACCTTC. This codes for CASSYAGFPRANYGYTF.